The 5 T cell receptor beta chains listed next were all sequenced from one sample in a study of T cells in Graves' hyperthyroidism and ophthalmopathy. Amplification of TCR beta CDR3 regions was performed using RNA transcripts as template. RT-PCR in the first round (using the HTBI primer set) targeted the TCR CDR3. TCRdb reanalysed the multiplex PCR reads using MiXCR and keeps one entry per CDR3 protein. The data hold a few hundred thousand distinct CDR3 sequences, with around 14% observed a single time. The sequencing input was blood. The receptor set was obtained from a woman in her thirties with Graves' hyperthyroidism.

This clonotype was observed at least ten times. The J gene is TRBJ2-5, the V gene TRBV20-1; the D gene is possibly TRBD1 (6 bases). V lost 0 bases, J lost 3 bases, and 20 bases lay in between. The CDR3 covers 17 residues. Germline V gives CDR1 DFQATT, CDR2 SNEGSKA (reference sequence). Here the CDR3 DNA reads TGCAGTGCTAGAGATGCCTCGAGGACAGTTCGCAAAGAGACCCAGTACTTC. Translated, it gives CSARDASRTVRKETQYF.

This clonotype showed up many times. This chain joins TRBV28 and TRBJ2-1, with 11 bases that match TRBD1. Trimming removed 2 bases from V and 7 bases from J; junction bases left unmatched: 4. The CDR3 extends over 15 amino acids. Germline CDR1 and CDR2: MDHEN and SYDVKM. The CDR3 sequence: CASSLGGQGENEQFF. The CDR3 DNA reads TGTGCCAGCAGTTTAGGGGGACAGGGGGAAAATGAGCAGTTCTTC.

This clonotype showed up many times. The chain is built from TRBV9 and TRBJ2-1; 10 nucleotides agree with TRBD2. This CDR3 contains 15 residues. V shed 3 bases, J shed 7 bases, and the junction held 7 bases outside the gene matches. The germline V gene encodes CDR1 SGDLS and CDR2 YYNGEE. CDR3 nucleotides: TGTGCCAGCAGCGCCAGCGGGAGGGGCGGGAATGAGCAGTTCTTC. Its translation: CASSASGRGGNEQFF.

This clonotype turned up a few times. This chain connects TRBV29-1 to TRBJ1-2; TRBD1 agrees at 12 bases. This CDR3 region has 15 residues. Germline assignment: CDR1 SQVTM and CDR2 ANQGSEA. V was pared by 3 bases and J by 2 bases, with 4 bases of the junction left unmatched. CDR3 in amino acids: CSVEGGQGANYGYTF. The CDR3 coding sequence is TGCAGCGTTGAGGGGGGACAGGGGGCAAACTATGGCTACACCTTC.

The rearrangement uses TRBV15 and TRBJ2-3; TRBD1 matches 10 bases. With 0 bases clipped from V and 4 bases from J, the junction kept 7 bases outside the gene matches. Germline CDR1 is LNHNV and CDR2 is YYDKDF (reference sequence). The length of the CDR3 is 17 residues. DNA of the CDR3: TGTGCCACCAGCAGAGATGGGCGGACAGGGGGGGCAGATACGCAGTATTTT. This encodes CATSRDGRTGGADTQYF.